This entry features one TCR beta chain sequence. The data stem from a study of chemoradiotherapy in HPV16-positive cancers. The protocol was immunoSEQ multiplex PCR, while the TCRdb copy is restricted to in-frame clones and leaves out a portion. The table records 13,000 or so clones, approximately 86% of them present only once. The TCR comes from a human donor with HPV-associated anogenital cancer. The material sequenced was blood, taken from a patient who underwent chemoradiotherapy.

The CDR3 nucleotides are TGTGCCAGTAGTATGTTCGGACAGGGTAGGGGAAACTATGGCTACACCTTC. Protein product: CASSMFGQGRGNYGYTF. The chain has TRBV19 and TRBJ1-2, with 8 nucleotides matching TRBD1. V trimming: 3 bases; J trimming: 2 bases; junction bases outside the gene matches: 11. Germline V CDR1 and CDR2: LNHDA, SQIVND (reference sequence). The CDR3 length is 17 residues.